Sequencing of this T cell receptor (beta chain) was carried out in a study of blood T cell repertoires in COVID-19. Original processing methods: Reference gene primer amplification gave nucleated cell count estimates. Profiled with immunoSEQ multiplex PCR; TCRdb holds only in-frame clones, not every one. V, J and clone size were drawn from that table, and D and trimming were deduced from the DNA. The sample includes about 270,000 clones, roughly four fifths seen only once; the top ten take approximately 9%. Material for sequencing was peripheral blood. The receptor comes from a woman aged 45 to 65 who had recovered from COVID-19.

For the CDR3, the DNA is TGTGCCAGCAACAACAAAAACACCGGGGAGCTGTTTTTT. Translated: CASNNKNTGELFF. The rearrangement links TRBV2 to TRBJ2-2, with unresolved D. Germline-derived CDR1 and CDR2 are SNHLY and FYNNEI. The CDR3 is made up of 13 amino acids. Trimming pared 7 bases from V and 2 bases from J, leaving 8 bases between.